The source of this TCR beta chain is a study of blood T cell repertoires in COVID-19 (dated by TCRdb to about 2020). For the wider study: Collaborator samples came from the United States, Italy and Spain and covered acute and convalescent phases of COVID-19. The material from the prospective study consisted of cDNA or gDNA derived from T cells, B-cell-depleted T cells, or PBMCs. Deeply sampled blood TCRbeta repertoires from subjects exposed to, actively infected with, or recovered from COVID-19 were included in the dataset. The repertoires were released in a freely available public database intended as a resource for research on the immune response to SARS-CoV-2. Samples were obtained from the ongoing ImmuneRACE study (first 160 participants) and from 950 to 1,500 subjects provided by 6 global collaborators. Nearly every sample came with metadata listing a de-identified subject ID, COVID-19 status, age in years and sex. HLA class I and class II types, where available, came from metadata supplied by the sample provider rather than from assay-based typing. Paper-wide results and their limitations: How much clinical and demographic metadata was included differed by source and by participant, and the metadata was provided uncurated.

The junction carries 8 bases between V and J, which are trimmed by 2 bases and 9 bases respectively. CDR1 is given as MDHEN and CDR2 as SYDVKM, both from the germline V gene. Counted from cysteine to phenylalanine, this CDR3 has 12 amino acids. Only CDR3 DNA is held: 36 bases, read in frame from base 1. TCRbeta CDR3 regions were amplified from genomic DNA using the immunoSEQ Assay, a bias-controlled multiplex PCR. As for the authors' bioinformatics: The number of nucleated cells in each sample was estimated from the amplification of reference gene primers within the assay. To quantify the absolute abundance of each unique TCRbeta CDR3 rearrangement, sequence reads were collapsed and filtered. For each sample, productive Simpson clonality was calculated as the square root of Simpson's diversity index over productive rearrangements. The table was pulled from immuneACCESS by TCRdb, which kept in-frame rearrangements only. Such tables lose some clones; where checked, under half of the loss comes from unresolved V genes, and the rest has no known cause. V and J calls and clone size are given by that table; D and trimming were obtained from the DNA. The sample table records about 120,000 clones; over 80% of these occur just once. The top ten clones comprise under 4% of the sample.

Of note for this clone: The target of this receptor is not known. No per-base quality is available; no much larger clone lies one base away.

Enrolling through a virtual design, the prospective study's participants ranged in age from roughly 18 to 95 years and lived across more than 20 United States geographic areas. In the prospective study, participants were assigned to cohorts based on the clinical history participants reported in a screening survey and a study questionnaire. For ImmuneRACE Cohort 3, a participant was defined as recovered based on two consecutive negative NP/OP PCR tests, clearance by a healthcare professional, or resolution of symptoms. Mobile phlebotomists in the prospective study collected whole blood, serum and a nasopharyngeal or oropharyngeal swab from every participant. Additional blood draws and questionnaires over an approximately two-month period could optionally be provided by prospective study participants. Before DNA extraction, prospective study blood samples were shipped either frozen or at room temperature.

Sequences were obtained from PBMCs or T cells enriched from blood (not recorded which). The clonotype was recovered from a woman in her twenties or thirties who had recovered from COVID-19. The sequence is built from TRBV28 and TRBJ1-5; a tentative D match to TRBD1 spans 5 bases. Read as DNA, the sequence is TGTGCCAGCAGTTTACAGGGCCGGCCCCAGCATTTT. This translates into CASSLQGRPQHF. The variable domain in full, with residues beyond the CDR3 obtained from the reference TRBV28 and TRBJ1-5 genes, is DVKVTQSSRYLVKRTGEKVFLECVQDMDHENMFWYRQDPGLGLRLIYFSYDVKMKEKGDIPEGYSVSREKKERFSLILESASTNQTSMYLCASSLQGRPQHFGDGTRLSIL.